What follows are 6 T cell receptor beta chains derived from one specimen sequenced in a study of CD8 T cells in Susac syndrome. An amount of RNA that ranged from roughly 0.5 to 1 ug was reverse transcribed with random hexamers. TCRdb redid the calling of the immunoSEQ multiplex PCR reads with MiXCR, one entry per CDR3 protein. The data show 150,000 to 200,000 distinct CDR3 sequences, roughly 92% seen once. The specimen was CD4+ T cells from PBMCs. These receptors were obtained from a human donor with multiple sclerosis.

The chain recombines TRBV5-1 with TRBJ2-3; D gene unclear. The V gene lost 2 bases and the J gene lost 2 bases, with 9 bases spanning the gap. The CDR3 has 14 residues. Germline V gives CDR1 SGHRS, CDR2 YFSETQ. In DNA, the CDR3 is TGCGCCAGCAGCTTAAGGGCCTACACAGATACGCAGTATTTT. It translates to CASSLRAYTDTQYF.

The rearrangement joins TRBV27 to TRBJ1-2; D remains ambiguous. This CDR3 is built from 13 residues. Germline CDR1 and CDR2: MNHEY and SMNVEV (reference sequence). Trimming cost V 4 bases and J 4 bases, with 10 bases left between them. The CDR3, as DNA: TGTGCCAGCAGTTCCGACAATTCCTATGGCTACACCTTC. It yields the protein CASSSDNSYGYTF.

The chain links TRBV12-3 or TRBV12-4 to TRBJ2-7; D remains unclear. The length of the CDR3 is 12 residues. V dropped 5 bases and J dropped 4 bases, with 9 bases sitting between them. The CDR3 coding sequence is TGTGCCAGCAGTCCCCGACTTTACGAGCAGTACTTC. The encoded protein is CASSPRLYEQYF.

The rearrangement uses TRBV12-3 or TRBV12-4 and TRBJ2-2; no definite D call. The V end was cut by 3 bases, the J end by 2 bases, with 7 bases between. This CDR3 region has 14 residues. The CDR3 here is CASSFQSNTGELFF. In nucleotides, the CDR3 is TGTGCCAGCAGTTTTCAAAGTAACACCGGGGAGCTGTTTTTT.

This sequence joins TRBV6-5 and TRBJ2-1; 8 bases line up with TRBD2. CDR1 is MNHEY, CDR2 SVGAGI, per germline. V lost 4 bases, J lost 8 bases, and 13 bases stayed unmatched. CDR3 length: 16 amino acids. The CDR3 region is CASSSLAGMLSHEQFF. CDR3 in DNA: TGTGCCAGCAGTTCATTAGCGGGAATGCTCTCCCATGAGCAGTTCTTC.

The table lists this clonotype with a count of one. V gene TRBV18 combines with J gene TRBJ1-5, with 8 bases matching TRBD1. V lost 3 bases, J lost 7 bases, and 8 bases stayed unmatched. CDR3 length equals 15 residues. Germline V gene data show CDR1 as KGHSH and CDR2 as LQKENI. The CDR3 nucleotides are TGTGCCAGCTCACCGAACGACAGGGGAGGGCAGCCCCAGCATTTT. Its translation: CASSPNDRGGQPQHF.